A single sample gave rise to the 23 T cell receptor beta chains below, sequenced in a study of PD-1 blockade in classical Hodgkin lymphoma. The time point denotes: cycle 4 day 1 (C4D1), after 5 to 7 weeks of nivolumab. Every patient was affected by relapse after autologous stem cell transplantation, while exposure to brentuximab vedotin was not uniform. Through magnetic negative selection, CD8+ T cells were separated from PBMCs that had been thawed. TCRdb's copy holds only in-frame clones and misses some; the assay was immunoSEQ multiplex PCR. The profile covers more than 9,500 clones, with 70% to 90% appearing a single time and under 45% taken by the ten largest. Sequencing used CD8+ T cells from blood, obtained before the fourth cycle of nivolumab. The receptors originated from a human donor with classical Hodgkin lymphoma. The donor label of this sample is uncertain.

The chain is built from TRBV6-5 and TRBJ2-5, with 10 nucleotides matching TRBD2. Germline V gene data show CDR1 as MNHEY and CDR2 as SVGAGI. The ends lost 6 bases at V and 5 bases at J; junction bases unmatched: 9. The CDR3 is made up of 15 amino acids. The CDR3: CASSKLAGEGETQYF. In nucleotides, the CDR3 is TGTGCCAGCAGCAAGCTAGCGGGAGAAGGGGAGACCCAGTACTTC.

This rearrangement joins TRBV19 to TRBJ2-1; TRBD2 matches at 9 bases. The germline CDR1 and CDR2 sequences are LNHDA and SQIVND (reference sequence). The CDR3 extends over 15 amino acids. Trimming cost V 5 bases and J 6 bases; bases outside gene matches: 8. Here the CDR3 DNA reads TGTGCCAGTAGTCTTCTCGGACTAGCGAGCAATGAGCAGTTCTTC. Protein sequence: CASSLLGLASNEQFF.

Here the CDR3 reads CASSLWGGVGEQFF. The DNA of the CDR3 is TGTGCCAGCAGCTTGTGGGGCGGGGTTGGCGAGCAGTTCTTC. This chain connects TRBV5-4 to TRBJ2-1, with TRBD2 as a possible D gene (6 bases). The CDR3 has 14 amino acids. Trimming pared 1 base from V and 10 bases from J, leaving 15 bases between. The germline V gene encodes CDR1 SGHNT and CDR2 YYREEE (reference sequence).

The CDR3 spells CASSYQGRWTEAFF. The CDR3 DNA reads as TGTGCCAGCAGTTACCAGGGGCGCTGGACTGAAGCTTTCTTT. The chain joins TRBV6-5 to TRBJ1-1; D may be TRBD1 (6 bases). Germline-derived CDR1 and CDR2 are MNHEY and SVGAGI. CDR3 length: 14 residues. V lost 2 bases, J lost 5 bases, and 12 bases lay in between.

The genes are TRBV4-1 and TRBJ1-5, with 9 bases identical to TRBD1. This CDR3 has 18 residues. CDR1 and CDR2 (germline): MGHRA, YSYEKL. Trimming took 0 bases from V and 5 from J; bases not matched to a gene: 11. The CDR3 bases are TGCGCCAGCAGCCAAGATAGGGGACAGGGTTCGGGGTATCAGCCCCAGCATTTT. It yields the protein CASSQDRGQGSGYQPQHF.

CDR3 sequence reads: CASSITGPFPGEQYF. CDR3 DNA: TGTGCCAGTAGTATAACGGGGCCCTTCCCGGGCGAGCAGTACTTC. This sequence joins TRBV19 and TRBJ2-7; D possibly uses TRBD1 or TRBD2 (5 bases each). The length of the CDR3 is 15 residues. V lost 2 bases, J lost 6 bases, and 17 bases lay in between. Germline CDR1 is LNHDA and CDR2 is SQIVND (reference sequence).

J is TRBJ2-3 and V is TRBV12-5; possible D gene TRBD2, 5 bases. Trimming cost V 2 bases and J 0 bases, with 9 bases left between them. The CDR3 has 15 residues. Germline lookup yields CDR1 LGHNT and CDR2 FRNRAP. CDR3 nucleotides: TGTGCTAGTGGTTTGCCCCGGACTAGCACAGATACGCAGTATTTT. It codes for CASGLPRTSTDTQYF.

This chain connects TRBV14 to TRBJ2-3; D unclear. The CDR3 is 12 amino acids. Trimming removed 4 bases from V and 5 bases from J, with 7 bases in between. The germline gives CDR1 SGHDN, CDR2 FVKESK. The CDR3 DNA sequence: TGTGCCAGCAGCCTAGCCAGAGATACGCAGTATTTT. Translated, it gives CASSLARDTQYF.

The chain employs TRBV27 and TRBJ1-2; TRBD1 matches at 7 bases. This CDR3 has 15 residues. V shed 3 bases and J 7 bases; nucleotides not matched to a gene: 11. CDR1 and CDR2 from the germline V gene are MNHEY and SMNVEV (reference sequence). CDR3 nucleotide sequence: TGTGCCAGCAGTTTTTTTAGAGGGGGCGGCAGTGGCTACACCTTC. Protein sequence: CASSFFRGGGSGYTF.

The chain has TRBV6-5 and TRBJ2-1; D may correspond to TRBD1 or TRBD2 (5 bases each). Germline loops: CDR1 MNHEY, CDR2 SVGAGI. This CDR3 spans 12 amino acids. Trimming stripped 4 bases from V and 15 bases from J, with 16 bases between. As DNA, the CDR3 is TGTGCCAGCAGTTTATCGGGACGTGTGGCGTTCTTC. It codes for CASSLSGRVAFF.

This sequence joins TRBV6-5 and TRBJ1-1; D ambiguous. The CDR3 spans 13 residues. V was clipped by 5 bases and J by 3 bases, with 10 bases between them. The germline V gene encodes CDR1 MNHEY and CDR2 SVGAGI. The CDR3 spells CASSAGPYTEAFF. In DNA form, the CDR3 reads TGTGCCAGCAGTGCAGGACCCTACACTGAAGCTTTCTTT.

The chain joins TRBV2 to TRBJ2-1, with 9 nucleotides matching TRBD2. Germline V gives CDR1 SNHLY, CDR2 FYNNEI. Unmatched junction bases numbered 5, after V lost 3 bases and J lost 2 bases. CDR3 length: 16 residues. The DNA for the CDR3 is TGTGCCAGCAGTGACGGGCTAGCGGGACCCTACAATGAGCAGTTCTTC. Translating it yields CASSDGLAGPYNEQFF.

The chain combines TRBV2 with TRBJ1-4, with a possible D match to TRBD1 (6 bases). Trimming removed 0 bases from V and 6 bases from J, with 17 bases in between. CDR3 length: 17 residues. Germline loops: CDR1 SNHLY, CDR2 FYNNEI. DNA for the CDR3: TGTGCCAGCAGTGAAGCGGTGCAGGGGAGGCCTGATGAAAAACTGTTTTTT. Translated: CASSEAVQGRPDEKLFF.

The chain has TRBV30 and TRBJ1-3; tentatively, D is TRBD1 (6 bases). V shed 8 bases and J shed 0 bases, with 11 bases lying between them. Germline V gives CDR1 GTSNPN, CDR2 SVGIG (reference sequence). This CDR3 is built from 13 residues. The CDR3 loop reads CAGQGPSGNTIYF. For the CDR3, the DNA is TGTGCCGGTCAGGGGCCCTCTGGAAACACCATATATTTT.

This clone was found once. The CDR3 sequence is CASSYRGYNEQFF. The CDR3 coding sequence is TGTGCCAGCAGTTACAGGGGGTACAATGAGCAGTTCTTC. The chain has TRBV27 and TRBJ2-1; 8 bases are shared with TRBD1. The CDR3 loop spans 13 amino acids. Unmatched junction bases numbered 0, after V lost 4 bases and J lost 4 bases. Germline V gene data show CDR1 as MNHEY and CDR2 as SMNVEV (reference sequence).

The V and J genes are TRBV5-4 and TRBJ2-7; TRBD1 might be the D (5 bases). This CDR3 has 13 residues. Trimming took 0 bases from V and 1 from J, leaving 5 bases between them. From germline, CDR1 is SGHNT and CDR2 YYREEE (reference sequence). The CDR3 loop is CASSLGQSYEQYF. The CDR3 nucleotides are TGTGCCAGCAGCTTGGGACAGTCCTACGAGCAGTACTTC. Variable domain in full (rest from reference TRBV5-4 and TRBJ2-7): ETGVTQSPTHLIKTRGQQVTLRCSSQSGHNTVSWYQQALGQGPQFIFQYYREEENGRGNFPPRFSGLQFPNYSSELNVNALELDDSALYLCASSLGQSYEQYFGPGTRLTVT.

The DNA of the CDR3 is TGTGCCTGGAGTCCCGACAGTAGCAATCAGCCCCAGCATTTT. It encodes CAWSPDSSNQPQHF. The V gene is TRBV30, the J gene TRBJ1-5; tentatively, D is TRBD1 (5 bases). There are 14 residues in the CDR3. Germline lookup yields CDR1 GTSNPN and CDR2 SVGIG (reference sequence). Trimming took off 2 bases at V and 0 bases at J, with 8 bases between the two ends.

The V and J genes are TRBV11-3 and TRBJ1-5, with D perhaps TRBD1 (6 bases). This CDR3 has 19 amino acids. CDR1 is SGHNT, CDR2 YENEEA, per germline. Trimming cost V 1 base and J 0 bases, with 19 bases left between them. The chain's CDR3 is CASSLVPTGTRYSNQPQHF. DNA for the CDR3: TGTGCCAGCAGCTTAGTCCCCACAGGGACACGTTATAGCAATCAGCCCCAGCATTTT.

The chain links TRBV7-9 to TRBJ2-7, with D possibly being TRBD2 (5 bases). Germline values: CDR1 SEHNR, CDR2 FQNEAQ (reference sequence). V lost 5 bases and J lost 3, with 14 bases in between. The CDR3 loop spans 14 amino acids. CDR3 nucleotide sequence: TGTGCCAGCAGCAAGCTAGAGAGGGACTACGAGCAGTACTTC. It codes for CASSKLERDYEQYF.

This chain joins TRBV27 and TRBJ2-5; 9 nucleotides align to TRBD1. The DNA end is a closer match to TRBJ2-7, so the J assignment may be wrong. The CDR3 runs 15 residues. Germline-derived CDR1 and CDR2 are MNHEY and SMNVEV (reference sequence). The CDR3 sequence: CASSDGTGLRYEQYF. The CDR3 DNA reads TGTGCCAGCAGTGATGGGACAGGGTTACGCTACGAGCAGTACTTC.

The chain couples TRBV19 to TRBJ2-5, with D perhaps TRBD1 (6 bases). Trimming removed 5 bases at V and 5 bases at J, with 12 bases between. CDR1 LNHDA and CDR2 SQIVND come from the germline V gene (reference sequence). The CDR3 loop spans 13 amino acids. CDR3 sequence reads: CASSQGGLETQYF. DNA of the CDR3: TGTGCCAGTAGTCAAGGGGGTTTGGAGACCCAGTACTTC. The full variable domain, its missing parts supplied by reference TRBV19 and TRBJ2-5, is DGGITQSPKYLFRKEGQNVTLSCEQNLNHDAMYWYRQDPGQGLRLIYYSQIVNDFQKGDIAEGYSVSREKKESFPLTVTSAQKNPTAFYLCASSQGGLETQYFGPGTRLLVL.

This chain joins TRBV13 and TRBJ2-3, with TRBD1 matching 9 bases. CDR1 and CDR2 (germline): PRHDT, FYEKMQ (reference sequence). This CDR3 spans 17 amino acids. The J segment lost 1 base and the V segment lost 5 bases, leaving 10 bases of the junction unmatched. The CDR3 coding sequence is TGTGCCAGCAGCCAGAACAGGGGGCGCTTCGGCACAGATACGCAGTATTTT. The encoded protein is CASSQNRGRFGTDTQYF.

The rearrangement links TRBV27 to TRBJ2-7, with 8 positions matching TRBD1. CDR1 MNHEY and CDR2 SMNVEV come from the germline V gene (reference sequence). CDR3 length: 14 residues. V lost 0 bases, J lost 6 bases, and 4 bases stayed unmatched. The CDR3 DNA is TGTGCCAGCAGTTTATCCAGGACAGGGATCGAGCAGTACTTC. This codes for CASSLSRTGIEQYF.